These 3 T cell receptor beta chains were sequenced from one sample in a study of shared clonotypes between healthy human individuals. Libraries were prepared by immunoSEQ multiplex PCR; TCRdb keeps only in-frame clonotypes and omits some of them. The sample lists roughly 2 million clones, about 95% seen once, with approximately 1.2% in the top ten. Naive CD8 isolation took CD45RO-negative cells positively selected for CCR7 and excluded terminally differentiated effector memory CD45RA+ cells. Input material: naive CD8+ T cells sorted from blood. Receptor source: a man in his late teens or twenties in good health.

The J gene is TRBJ2-1, the V gene TRBV9; 10 positions match TRBD2. V dropped 4 bases and J dropped 4; count of bases not matched to a gene: 11. The CDR3 consists of 17 residues. Germline CDR1 reads SGDLS; CDR2 reads YYNGEE. CDR3 nucleotide sequence: TGTGCCAGCAGCTCCCCCTCCGGGACTAGCGATTACAATGAGCAGTTCTTC. Translated: CASSSPSGTSDYNEQFF.

J is TRBJ2-7 and V is TRBV7-8, with no clear D. Germline CDR1 reads SGHVS; CDR2 reads FQNEAQ. Trimming stripped 3 bases from V and 7 bases from J, with 13 bases between. The CDR3 contains 13 residues. For the CDR3, the DNA is TGTGCCAGCAGCTTGAGAGAGGTCAGTGAGCAGTACTTC. Its protein product is CASSLREVSEQYF.

The genes are TRBV6-6 and TRBJ2-1; 8 bases line up with TRBD1. The germline V gene encodes CDR1 MNHNY and CDR2 SVGAGI (reference sequence). With V trimmed by 2 bases and J by 3 bases, 6 bases remained unmatched. The length of the CDR3 is 16 residues. The CDR3 sequence: CASSYPLDRVYNEQFF. The CDR3 nucleotides read TGTGCCAGCAGTTACCCTCTGGACAGGGTCTACAATGAGCAGTTCTTC.